This TCR beta chain was sequenced during a study of blood T cell repertoires in COVID-19 (dated by TCRdb to the early 2020s). Study-level background: Collaborator samples came from the United States, Italy and Spain and covered acute and convalescent phases of COVID-19. The material from the prospective study consisted of cDNA or gDNA derived from T cells, B-cell-depleted T cells, or PBMCs. Subjects who had been exposed to COVID-19, were actively infected with it, or had recovered from it provided the deeply sampled blood TCRbeta repertoires that made up the dataset. A freely available public database, intended as a resource for researchers studying the immune response to SARS-CoV-2, is where the repertoires were released. Samples came from the ongoing ImmuneRACE study (first 160 participants) plus 1,254 subjects from 6 global collaborators. Nearly every sample came with metadata listing a de-identified subject ID, COVID-19 status, age in years and sex. Where HLA class I and class II types were available, the types were taken from metadata supplied by the sample provider, not from assay-based typing.

The immunoSEQ Assay, a bias-controlled multiplex PCR, was used to amplify TCRbeta CDR3 regions from genomic DNA. Per the original workflow: The number of nucleated cells in each sample was estimated from the amplification of reference gene primers within the assay. Sequence reads were collapsed and filtered to measure the absolute abundance of every unique TCRbeta CDR3 rearrangement. Productive Simpson clonality was computed per sample as the square root of Simpson's diversity index over productive rearrangements. TCRdb retrieved this table from immuneACCESS and kept in-frame rearrangements only. Not all clones are present; in checked studies, unresolved V genes account for under half, and no reason is known for the remainder. V, J and clone size derive from that table, while D and trimming were established from the DNA sequence. The table for this sample lists approximately 50,000 clones; more than 80% of them were counted only once. Clones ranked in the top ten supply under 40% of the sample.

Paper-wide results and their limitations: Clinical and demographic metadata were provided uncurated, with the amount varying by source and participant.

In Seattle, one collaborating source enrolled patients while the infection was active and tracked those patients longitudinally over the course of disease. Collaborating institutions collected whole blood in K2EDTA tubes following their own protocols. For TCRbeta analysis, collaborators shipped samples as frozen whole blood, isolated PBMCs, or DNA extracted from either of those sample types. To note about this clone: Its target antigen remains unknown. Nothing much larger sits one base from this clone, and base qualities are not available.

The germline V gene provides CDR1 LGHNT and CDR2 FRNRAP. The cysteine opens and the phenylalanine closes a CDR3 of 20 amino acids. Just CDR3 DNA is preserved here, 60 bases in frame from base 1. Relative to germline, V is 4 bases shorter and J is 0 bases shorter, with 25 bases between their ends. This chain is built from TRBV12-5 and TRBJ1-3; the D gene identity is not certain. The TCR originated in a man aged 55 to 70 with COVID-19, enrolled during active disease. The material sequenced was peripheral blood. In nucleotides, the sequence is TGTGCTAGTGGTTGGCACGATATCTGGGCGGGAACAGTCTCTGGAAACACCATATATTTT. It translates as CASGWHDIWAGTVSGNTIYF.